This T cell receptor beta chain was sequenced during a study of shared clonotypes between healthy human individuals. Germline CDR1 LNHDA, CDR2 SQIVND (reference sequence). The CDR3 sequence is 15 residues long. V was shortened by 5 bases and J by 2 bases, with 15 bases between the two germline ends. The repertoire was sequenced with immunoSEQ multiplex PCR; TCRdb's copy has only in-frame clones and lacks some. Found here are approximately 1,500,000 clones, 95% to 99% of them singletons; the top ten hold around 0.47%. This rearrangement joins TRBV19 to TRBJ1-2; D perhaps matches TRBD1 (6 bases). The source is a man aged 25-45 years in good health. Sequenced sample: naive CD4+ T cells sorted from blood. Subset described: CD45RA+ positively selected. CDR3: CASSFTGIQNYGYTF. CDR3 sequence (DNA): TGTGCCAGTAGTTTTACAGGGATCCAAAACTATGGCTACACCTTC.